This entry concerns a single TCR beta chain. This clone was counted a single time. Its antigen has not been determined. No base quality values were provided; no much bigger clone lies one nucleotide off. This sample was included in a study of cytomegalovirus exposure and HLA in healthy donors (dated by TCRdb to about 2017). With regard to the full study: An earlier analysis of approximately 640 of the donors reported 250 to 350 Gb of sequence data and 100 million to 140 million unique TCR beta sequences from 150 million to 200 million T cells. The study used immunosequencing to profile the T cell repertoires of approximately 650 subjects and linked those repertoires to cytomegalovirus serostatus. In an earlier analysis of 587 of the donors, high-throughput TCR beta sequencing was used to judge whether each TCR beta V gene segment behaved as functional or pseudogenic. Every repertoire in the discovery cohort had been generated on one and the same sequencing platform. A later genetic analysis used genome-wide SNP genotypes for about 65% of the 666 donors, treating that subset as a discovery cohort. Of the roughly 400 genotyped donors, 65% to 90% fell in the genetic ancestry cluster associated with self-reported Caucasian donors. Rather than using new phenotypic data, the later analysis identified candidate immune exposures from TCR beta sequences and from how often those sequences occurred across donors. HLA typing covered class I and class II loci at four-digit resolution. Donor age, sex, ethnicity and CMV serostatus were compiled alongside the repertoire data. Because of strong linkage in the cohort, a few DR-DQ haplotypes were treated as single units for association and clustering. Besides the first cohort of approximately 670 subjects, a separate validation cohort made up of roughly 130 different subjects was used. An early release that covered 500 to 800 HLA-typed donors contained about 300 gigabases of sequencing data and tens of millions of unique TCR sequences. Typing coverage varied by locus: about 620-640 donors for A, B, C, DRB1 and DQB1; roughly 500 for DQA1; about 590 for DPA1; around 490 for DPB1. The study was designed to test whether signatures of past pathogen exposure could be identified by cataloging public T cell receptors. Across around 400 genotyped donors of the cohort, an average of about 200,000 unique TCR beta nucleotide sequences per donor were sequenced, and approximately 17% of those sequences were non-productive. To predict cytomegalovirus infection status, the study brought together high-throughput TCR immunosequencing, statistical association of individual TCRs with disease status, and machine learning. A later analysis re-analyzed previously published TCR beta repertoires from approximately 700 donors and added high-resolution HLA genotyping to study TCR occurrence patterns.

Library creation used the immunoSEQ multiplex PCR assay. The multiplex PCR relied on a mix of 60 forward primers for TCR Vbeta segments and 13 reverse primers for TCR Jbeta segments. Amplification of the CDR3 region of rearranged TCR beta genes was performed with a multiplex PCR assay on genomic DNA. On the Illumina HiSeq System, the amplified TCR beta libraries were sequenced as 87-base-pair reads. In the authors' own workflow: Across the 700 or so repertoires, a later analysis counted some 81 million unique TCR beta chains, roughly 11 million of which were shared by at least two donors. To remove PCR and sequencing errors, raw reads were error-corrected and collapsed into unique sequences using a nearest-neighbor algorithm that merged closely related sequences. Alignment of CDR3 sequences to IMGT reference sequences was used to assign V, D and J gene segments. Each retained sequence needed at least a six-nucleotide match to both a V gene segment and a J gene segment. A rearrangement counted as productive if the CDR3 had no stop codons and remained in frame with V and J, and every other rearrangement counted as non-productive. Following IMGT convention, CDR3 was defined as the stretch from the second conserved V-encoded cysteine to the conserved J-encoded phenylalanine. In an earlier analysis of some 550 of the donors, sequences lacking an unambiguous match to a single V gene segment were excluded. In an earlier analysis of approximately 590 of the donors, a V segment was called functional when productive rearrangements were above 56.7%, and segregating when the standard deviation between donors exceeded 5%. A statistical classification framework was built to diagnose cytomegalovirus status from the catalog of TCR beta chain sequences. A later analysis assigned V and J genes by comparing TCR nucleotide sequences with IMGT/GENE-DB human TR gene sequences. A later analysis assigned CDR3 sequences and most-parsimonious VDJ recombination scenarios with the TCRdist pipeline. In a later analysis, every TCR beta chain was defined by the combination of its CDR3 amino acid sequence and its V-gene family, and reads without a unique V-gene family were dropped. As a way to deal with suspected cross-contamination and a sequencing artifact, a later analysis dropped hundreds of nucleotide sequences that were highly shared and had low generation probability. In a later analysis, a clonal expansion index for each public chain was calculated from normalized within-repertoire ranks of inferred template counts. In a later analysis, generation probabilities were computed with a VDJ recombination model fitted to out-of-frame rearrangements, and the resulting probabilities were checked against IGoR. In a later analysis, TCR-TCR, TCR-HLA and TCR-CMV co-occurrence was scored with hypergeometric tests, and a repertoire-size bias correction was applied to TCR pairs. False discovery rates were estimated in a later analysis by permuting HLA or CMV assignments 20 times. In a later analysis, co-occurring TCRs were grouped with DBSCAN, and TCRdist sequence similarity was added when clustering was performed within HLA-allele-positive subsets. Repertoires with fewer than 30,000 or more than 120,000 public chains were left out of co-occurrence clustering, as were about 5 repertoires with anomalous nucleotide sharing. The table was pulled from immuneACCESS by TCRdb, which kept in-frame rearrangements only. Such tables lose some clones; where checked, under half of the loss comes from unresolved V genes, and the rest has no known cause. The V and J calls and clone size were taken over from that table, and D and trimming were inferred from the DNA. The sample contains 150,000 to 200,000 clones, around four fifths of them found a single time. Less than 2% of the sample rests with the top ten.

The cohort comprised some 700 healthy bone marrow donors. At the time of sampling, all cohort members were nominally healthy, though unrecorded immune exposures were likely present. The donor was CMV seronegative and belonged to the group of 350 to 400 seronegative cohort members. Each donor provided a peripheral blood sample, and peripheral blood mononuclear cells were used for TCR beta sequencing. Genomic DNA extraction from the blood cell samples was performed with the Qiagen DNeasy Blood Extraction Kit. Overall study results and their limits: In vitro tests confirmed that a few of the cytomegalovirus-associated TCR beta chains recognize cytomegalovirus antigens. Linkage disequilibrium might explain the correlated functional status among segregating V segments, but an unknown experimental factor could not be excluded. Around 16 rarely observed V segments, including chromosome 9 orphons, were excluded from the earlier analysis of several hundred of the donors because counts were too low. A later analysis reported that several top co-occurrence clusters appeared linked to parvovirus B19, influenza, CMV and Epstein-Barr virus. A further reported finding was that TCR beta sequences accurately predicted the HLA-A and HLA-B alleles for most subjects in the first cohort. Strong co-occurrence of HLA alleles, especially DR and DQ, made assigning TCR associations to individual alleles difficult. The sequencing pipeline was judged likely to have produced a cluster of highly shared sequence variants as a technical artifact. A later genetic analysis reported fewer N-insertions in productive TCRs among donors in an Asian-associated ancestry cluster than the roughly 700-donor mean. The study gave a list of under 200 TCR beta chains associated with cytomegalovirus. HLA typing was unavailable for some donors at each locus, so association tests used only the typed subset. Presence/absence analyses assumed roughly uniform sequencing depth across donors, an assumption that may not hold. In a later analysis, HLA-associated TCR beta chains showed more clonal expansion and lower generation probabilities than non-associated chains that were equally common. Immune exposure information for the cohort was limited to CMV serostatus. At a false discovery rate of 0.05, a later analysis linked some 17,000 TCR beta sequences to specific HLA alleles. An earlier analysis of approximately 590 of the donors showed that most TCR beta V segments appeared in productive rearrangements either about 87% or about 30% of the time, which broadly matched IMGT annotations. A later genetic analysis associated a missense DCLRE1C variant with V-gene and J-gene trimming of TCR beta chains, and an independent cohort replicated the association. According to the authors, the approach could potentially be generalized to other disease states and immunological phenotypes. The classifier was reported to diagnose cytomegalovirus status with high specificity and sensitivity in both the original and validation cohorts. In a later analysis, the rate of TCR association differed among HLA loci, with DRB1 alleles having the most associated TCRs and HLA-C alleles having the fewest. This cohort had only TCR beta chains sequenced, and the lack of alpha or paired-chain data limited which features could be detected. In a later analysis, most CMV-associated TCR beta chains were found to appear HLA-restricted, with HLA associations seemingly driven largely by CMV exposure. While some public TCRs were present in many individuals, most TCR sequences turned up only very rarely across donors.

The source is a man aged 18-30 years in good health and CMV-seronegative. Input material: PBMCs.

CDR3 protein: CASSLRQPRNTEAFF. The bases are TGTGCCAGCAGTCTCCGACAGCCAAGAAACACTGAAGCTTTCTTT. The chain was built from TRBV6-5 and TRBJ1-1; the D gene is possibly TRBD1, with 5 bases matching. The germline ends are 15 bases apart after V is trimmed by 5 bases and J by 2 bases. There are 15 amino acids in the CDR3, from cysteine to phenylalanine inclusive. The retained sequence is limited to the CDR3, 45 bases, with the frame set at the first base. Taken from the germline V gene, the CDR1 and CDR2 loops are MNHEY and SVGAGI.